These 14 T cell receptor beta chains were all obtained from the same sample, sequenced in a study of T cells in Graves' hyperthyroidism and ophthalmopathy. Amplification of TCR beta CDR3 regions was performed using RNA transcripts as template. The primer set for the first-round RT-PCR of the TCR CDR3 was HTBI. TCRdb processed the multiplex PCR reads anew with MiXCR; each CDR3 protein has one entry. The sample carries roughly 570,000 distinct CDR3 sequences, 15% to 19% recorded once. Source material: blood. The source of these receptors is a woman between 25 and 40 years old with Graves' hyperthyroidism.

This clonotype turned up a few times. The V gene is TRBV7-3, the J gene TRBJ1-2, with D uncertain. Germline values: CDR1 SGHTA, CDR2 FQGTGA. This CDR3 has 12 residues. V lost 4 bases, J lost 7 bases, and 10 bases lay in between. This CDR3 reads CASSSGPGGYTF. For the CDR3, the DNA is TGTGCCAGCAGCTCCGGGCCGGGTGGCTACACCTTC.

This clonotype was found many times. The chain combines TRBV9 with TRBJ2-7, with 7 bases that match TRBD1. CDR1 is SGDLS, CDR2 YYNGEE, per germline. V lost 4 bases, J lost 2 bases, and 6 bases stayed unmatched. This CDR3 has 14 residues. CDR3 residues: CASSPGTATYEQYF. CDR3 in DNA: TGTGCCAGCAGCCCAGGGACAGCGACCTACGAGCAGTACTTC.

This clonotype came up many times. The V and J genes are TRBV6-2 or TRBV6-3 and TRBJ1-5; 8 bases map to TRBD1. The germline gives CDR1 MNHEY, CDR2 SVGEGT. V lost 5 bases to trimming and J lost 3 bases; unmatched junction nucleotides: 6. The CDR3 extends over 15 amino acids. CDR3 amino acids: CASSTTDRVNQPQHF. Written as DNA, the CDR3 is TGTGCCAGCAGTACCACGGACAGGGTCAATCAGCCCCAGCATTTT.

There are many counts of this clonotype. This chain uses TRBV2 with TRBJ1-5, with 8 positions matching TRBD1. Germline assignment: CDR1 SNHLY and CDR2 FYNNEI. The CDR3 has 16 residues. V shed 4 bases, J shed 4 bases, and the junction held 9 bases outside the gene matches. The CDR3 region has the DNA TGTGCCAGCAGTGTGGACAGGGCATTAAGGAATCAGCCCCAGCATTTT. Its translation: CASSVDRALRNQPQHF.

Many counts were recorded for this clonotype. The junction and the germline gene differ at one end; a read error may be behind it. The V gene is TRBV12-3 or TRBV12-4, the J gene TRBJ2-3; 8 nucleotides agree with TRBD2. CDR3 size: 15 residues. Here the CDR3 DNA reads TGTGCCAGCAGGTTAGCGGGGCTTAGCACAGATACGCAGTATTTT. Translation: CASRLAGLSTDTQYF.

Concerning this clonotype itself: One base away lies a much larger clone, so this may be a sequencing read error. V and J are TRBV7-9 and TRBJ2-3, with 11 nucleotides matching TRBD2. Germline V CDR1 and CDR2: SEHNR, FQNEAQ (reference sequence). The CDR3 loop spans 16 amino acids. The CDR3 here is CASSLELAGVGDAQYF. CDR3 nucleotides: TGTGCCAGCAGCTTGGAACTAGCGGGAGTGGGAGATGCGCAGTATTTT. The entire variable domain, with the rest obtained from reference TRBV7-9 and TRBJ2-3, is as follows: DTGVSQNPRHKITKRGQNVTFRCDPISEHNRLYWYRQTLGQGPEFLTYFQNEAQLEKSRLLSDRFSAERPKGSFSTLEIQRTEQGDSAMYLCASSLELAGVGDAQYFGPGTRLTVL.

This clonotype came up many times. This CDR3 is CASTPGRGGTDTQYF. The CDR3 DNA sequence: TGTGCTAGTACCCCGGGGAGAGGAGGCACAGATACGCAGTATTTT. The chain has TRBV12-5 and TRBJ2-3, with D possibly being TRBD2 (5 bases). The CDR3 sequence is 15 residues long. V lost 8 bases and J lost 1, with 16 bases in between. Germline CDR1 is LGHNT and CDR2 is FRNRAP.

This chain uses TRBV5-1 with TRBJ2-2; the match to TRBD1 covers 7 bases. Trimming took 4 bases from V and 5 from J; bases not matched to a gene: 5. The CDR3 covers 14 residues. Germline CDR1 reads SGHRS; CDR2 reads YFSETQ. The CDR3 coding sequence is TGCGCCAGCAGCGCGGACAGGCAAACCGGGGAGCTGTTTTTT. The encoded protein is CASSADRQTGELFF.

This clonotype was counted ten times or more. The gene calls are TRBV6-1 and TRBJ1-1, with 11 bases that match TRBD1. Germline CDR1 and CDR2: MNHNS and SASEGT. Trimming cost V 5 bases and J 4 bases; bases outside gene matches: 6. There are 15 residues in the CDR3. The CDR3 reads CASSYGGQGGTEAFF. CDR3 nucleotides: TGTGCCAGCAGTTACGGGGGACAGGGGGGCACTGAAGCTTTCTTT.

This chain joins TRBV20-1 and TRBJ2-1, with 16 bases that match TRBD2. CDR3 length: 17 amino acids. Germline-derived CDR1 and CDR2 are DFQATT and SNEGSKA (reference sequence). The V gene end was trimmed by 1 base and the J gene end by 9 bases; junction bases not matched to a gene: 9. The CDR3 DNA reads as TGCAGTGCTAGAGCGGGACTAGCGGGAGGGGGCACGGGTGAGCAGTTCTTC. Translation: CSARAGLAGGGTGEQFF.

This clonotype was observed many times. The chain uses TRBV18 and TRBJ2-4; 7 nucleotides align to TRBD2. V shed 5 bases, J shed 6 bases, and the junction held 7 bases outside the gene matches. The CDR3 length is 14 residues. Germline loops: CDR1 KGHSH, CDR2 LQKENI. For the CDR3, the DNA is TGTGCCAGCTCAGGCACTAGCGAACTAAACATTCAGTACTTC. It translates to CASSGTSELNIQYF.

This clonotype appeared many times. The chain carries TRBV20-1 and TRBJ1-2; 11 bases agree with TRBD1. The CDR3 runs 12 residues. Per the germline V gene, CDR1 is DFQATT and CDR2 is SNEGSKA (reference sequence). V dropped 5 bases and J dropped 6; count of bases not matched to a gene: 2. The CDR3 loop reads CSAGQGANGYTF. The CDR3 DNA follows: TGCAGTGCTGGACAGGGGGCGAATGGCTACACCTTC.

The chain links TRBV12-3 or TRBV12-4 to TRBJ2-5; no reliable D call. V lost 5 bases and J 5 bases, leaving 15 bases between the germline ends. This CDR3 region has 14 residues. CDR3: CASSPISARETQYF. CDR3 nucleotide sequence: TGTGCCAGCAGTCCAATCTCAGCGCGGGAGACCCAGTACTTC.

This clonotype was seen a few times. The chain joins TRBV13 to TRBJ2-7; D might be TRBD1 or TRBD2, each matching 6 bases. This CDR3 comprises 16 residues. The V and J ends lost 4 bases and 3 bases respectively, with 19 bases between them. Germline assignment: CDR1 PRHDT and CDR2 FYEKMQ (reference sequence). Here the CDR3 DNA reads TGTGCCAGCAGCTACAGAGGGACTCTCAGGGGCTACGAGCAGTACTTC. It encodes CASSYRGTLRGYEQYF.